The 6 T cell receptor beta chains listed next were all sequenced from one sample in a study of blood T cells in healthy people across ages. Together with a sample-barcoded 5' primer, a J-beta primer mix was included in a second PCR lasting roughly 7 to 11 cycles. Using its own MiXCR run on the 5' RACE reads, TCRdb lists one record per CDR3 protein. The table shows 800,000 to 950,000 distinct CDR3 sequences, with just under 30% occurring only once. These sequences were also reported in another study, on T cells of mothers and their children.

Sample: blood. Receptor source: a woman in her forties in good health.

The V and J genes are TRBV7-9 and TRBJ1-1, with a tentative D call TRBD1 (5 bases). Germline lookup yields CDR1 SEHNR and CDR2 FQNEAQ (reference sequence). This CDR3 has 14 residues. Trimming took off 3 bases at V and 3 bases at J, with 11 bases between the two ends. The CDR3, as DNA: TGTGCCAGCAGCTTCGGGACGCTGGACACTGAAGCTTTCTTT. It translates to CASSFGTLDTEAFF. Full variable domain (missing parts from reference TRBV7-9 and TRBJ1-1): DTGVSQNPRHKITKRGQNVTFRCDPISEHNRLYWYRQTLGQGPEFLTYFQNEAQLEKSRLLSDRFSAERPKGSFSTLEIQRTEQGDSAMYLCASSFGTLDTEAFFGQGTRLTVV.

This clonotype was detected ten times or more. The V gene is TRBV27, the J gene TRBJ1-6, with TRBD1 matching 7 bases. Germline V CDR1 and CDR2: MNHEY, SMNVEV (reference sequence). The CDR3 contains 16 residues. J was trimmed by 6 bases and V by 0 bases; bases with no gene match: 5. The CDR3 sequence: CASSLSTGYLNSPLHF. DNA for the CDR3: TGTGCCAGCAGTTTATCGACAGGGTACCTTAATTCACCCCTCCACTTT.

This clonotype was detected only a few times. This chain connects TRBV7-9 to TRBJ2-3; either TRBD1 or TRBD2 may supply D (5 bases each). The V end was cut by 5 bases, the J end by 6 bases, with 18 bases between. Germline assignment: CDR1 SEHNR and CDR2 FQNEAQ (reference sequence). The CDR3 spans 15 residues. CDR3 DNA sequence: TGTGCCAGCAGCATCTCCGGGACGCTGAGGGATACGCAGTATTTT. Its translation: CASSISGTLRDTQYF.

A remark on this clonotype: A clone one base away is much larger, so this may be a read error. The chain couples TRBV24-1 to TRBJ2-1, with 11 bases matching TRBD2. The DNA end is a closer match to TRBJ2-7, so the J assignment may be wrong. The CDR3 covers 18 residues. Germline assignment: CDR1 KGHDR and CDR2 SFDVKD. As DNA, the CDR3 is TGTGCCACCAGTGATCCAACACAGACTAGCGGGGCCTACAATGAGCAGTACTTC. This encodes CATSDPTQTSGAYNEQYF.

The chain links TRBV20-1 to TRBJ1-5; D perhaps matches TRBD1 (5 bases). Trimming left V 0 bases short and J 3 bases short, with 9 bases between. Per germline, CDR1 DFQATT and CDR2 SNEGSKA (reference sequence). The CDR3 is made up of 14 amino acids. CDR3 sequence reads: CSAREGQANQPQHF. The CDR3 nucleotides read TGCAGTGCTAGAGAAGGACAAGCCAATCAGCCCCAGCATTTT.

J is TRBJ2-7 and V is TRBV28; 11 bases match TRBD1. V was pared by 6 bases and J by 3 bases, with 7 bases of the junction left unmatched. CDR3 length: 15 amino acids. The germline CDR1 and CDR2 sequences are MDHEN and SYDVKM. CDR3 loop: CASSRGQGAVYEQYF. DNA of the CDR3: TGTGCCAGCAGCCGCGGACAGGGGGCGGTCTACGAGCAGTACTTC.